This T cell receptor (beta chain) derives from a study of cytomegalovirus exposure and HLA in healthy donors. Points from the study as a whole: In an earlier analysis, most TCR beta V segments were productive about 87% or about 30% of the time. As was reported, the classifier diagnosed cytomegalovirus status with high specificity and sensitivity.

60 Vbeta and 13 Jbeta primers were used in PCR. Profiled with immunoSEQ multiplex PCR; TCRdb holds only in-frame clones, not every one. The sample has about 82,000 clones; approximately 90% are singletons. As to this clone: Its antigen is still unknown.

Material for sequencing was PBMCs. The sequence derives from a man aged 18 to 30 in good health and CMV-seronegative.

CDR3 sequence: CASSATLGQGGGANVLTF. The CDR3 DNA reads as TGTGCCAGCAGCGCAACCTTGGGACAGGGTGGCGGGGCCAACGTCCTGACTTTC. V usage is TRBV28 and J usage is TRBJ2-6; TRBD1 aligns across 9 bases. The CDR3 covers 18 residues. The J segment lost 4 bases and the V segment lost 6 bases, leaving 13 bases of the junction unmatched. Per germline, CDR1 MDHEN and CDR2 SYDVKM.